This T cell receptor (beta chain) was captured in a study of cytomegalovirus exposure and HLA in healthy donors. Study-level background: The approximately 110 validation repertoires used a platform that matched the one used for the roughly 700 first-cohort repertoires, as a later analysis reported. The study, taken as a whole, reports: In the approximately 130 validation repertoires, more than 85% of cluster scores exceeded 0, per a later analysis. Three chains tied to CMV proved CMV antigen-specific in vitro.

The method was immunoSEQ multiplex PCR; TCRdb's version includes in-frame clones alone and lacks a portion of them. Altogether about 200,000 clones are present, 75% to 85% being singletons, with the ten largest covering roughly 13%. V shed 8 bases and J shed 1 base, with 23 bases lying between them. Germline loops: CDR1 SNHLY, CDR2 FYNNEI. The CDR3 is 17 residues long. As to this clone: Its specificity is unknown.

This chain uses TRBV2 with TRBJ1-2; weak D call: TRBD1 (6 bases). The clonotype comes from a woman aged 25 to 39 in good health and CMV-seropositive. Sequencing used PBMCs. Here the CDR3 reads CASLYNRVSKVNYGYTF. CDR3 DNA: TGTGCCAGCCTGTATAACAGGGTATCGAAAGTTAACTATGGCTACACCTTC.